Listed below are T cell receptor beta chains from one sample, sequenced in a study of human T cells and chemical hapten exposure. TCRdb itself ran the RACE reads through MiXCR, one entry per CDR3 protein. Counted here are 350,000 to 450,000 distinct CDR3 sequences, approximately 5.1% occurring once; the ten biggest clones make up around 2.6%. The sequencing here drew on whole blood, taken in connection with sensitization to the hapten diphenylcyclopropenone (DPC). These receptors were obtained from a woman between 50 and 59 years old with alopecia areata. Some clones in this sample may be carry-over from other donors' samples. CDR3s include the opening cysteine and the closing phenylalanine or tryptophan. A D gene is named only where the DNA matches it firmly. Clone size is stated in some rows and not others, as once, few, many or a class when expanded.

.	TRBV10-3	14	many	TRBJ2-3	CAISGTGWGDTQYF	TGTGCCATCAGTGGTACAGGGTGGGGAGATACGCAGTATTTT
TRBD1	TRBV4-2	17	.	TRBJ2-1	CASSQDLRDRGKDEQFF	TGTGCCAGCAGCCAAGATCTCCGGGACAGGGGGAAGGATGAGCAGTTCTTC
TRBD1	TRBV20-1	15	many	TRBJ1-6	CSARDGGQYNSPLHF	TGCAGTGCTAGAGATGGGGGACAGTATAATTCACCCCTCCACTTT
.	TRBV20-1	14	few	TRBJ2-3	CSASSRDSTDTQYF	TGCAGTGCTAGTTCAAGAGATAGCACAGATACGCAGTATTTT
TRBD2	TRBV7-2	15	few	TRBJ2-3	CASSTSGGGTDTQYF	TGTGCCAGCAGCACGAGCGGGGGGGGCACAGATACGCAGTATTTT
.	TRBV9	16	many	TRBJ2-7	CASSPLRGARDDEQYF	TGTGCCAGCAGCCCCCTTCGGGGCGCCAGGGATGACGAGCAGTACTTC
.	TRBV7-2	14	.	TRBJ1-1	CASSLLDQYTEAFF	TGTGCCAGCAGCTTATTGGATCAGTACACTGAAGCTTTCTTT
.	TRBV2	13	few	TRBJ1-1	CASTPQVGSEAFF	TGTGCCAGCACCCCCCAAGTCGGTAGTGAAGCTTTCTTT
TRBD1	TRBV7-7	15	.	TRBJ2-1	CASSPNRDSLNEQFF	TGTGCCAGCAGCCCAAACCGGGACAGTCTCAATGAGCAGTTCTTC
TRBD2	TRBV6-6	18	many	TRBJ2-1	CASSYSLQAGVPYNEQFF	TGTGCCAGCAGTTACTCGCTCCAAGCGGGAGTACCCTACAATGAGCAGTTCTTC
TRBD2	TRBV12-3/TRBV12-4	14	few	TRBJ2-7	CASSLGTSGYGQYF	TGTGCCAGCAGTTTAGGTACTAGCGGCTATGGGCAGTACTTC
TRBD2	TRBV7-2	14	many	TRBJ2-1	CACQSGGPYNEQFF	TGTGCCTGCCAAAGCGGGGGACCCTACAATGAGCAGTTCTTC
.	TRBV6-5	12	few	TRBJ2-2	CASSYVSGELFF	TGTGCCAGCAGTTATGTATCCGGGGAGCTGTTTTTT
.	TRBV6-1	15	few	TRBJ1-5	CASSEEGFWGQPQHF	TGTGCCAGCAGTGAAGAAGGGTTCTGGGGTCAGCCCCAGCATTTT
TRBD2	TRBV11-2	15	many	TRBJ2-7	CASSLESAGAYEQYF	TGTGCCAGCAGCTTAGAATCGGCGGGAGCCTACGAGCAGTACTTC
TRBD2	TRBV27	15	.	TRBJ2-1	CASSFGSGIGNEQFF	TGTGCCAGCAGTTTCGGTAGCGGGATCGGCAATGAGCAGTTCTTC
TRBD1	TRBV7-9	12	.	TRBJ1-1	CASSLGQTEAYF	TGTGCCAGCAGCTTGGGACAGACTGAAGCTTACTTT
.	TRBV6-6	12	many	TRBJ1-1	CASSSPITEAFF	TGTGCCAGCAGTTCCCCAATCACTGAAGCTTTCTTT
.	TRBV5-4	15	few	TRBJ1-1	CASSLEYPLNTEAFF	TGTGCCAGCAGCTTGGAGTACCCACTGAACACTGAAGCTTTCTTT
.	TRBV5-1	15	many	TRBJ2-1	CASSPVDWKRDEQFF	TGCGCCAGCAGCCCTGTAGACTGGAAAAGGGATGAGCAGTTCTTC
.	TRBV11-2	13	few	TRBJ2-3	CASSLRRTDTQYF	TGTGCCAGCAGCCTTAGGAGGACAGATACGCAGTATTTT
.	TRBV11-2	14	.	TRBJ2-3	CASSNSGLTDTQYF	TGTGCCAGCAGCAATAGCGGCCTCACAGATACGCAGTATTTT
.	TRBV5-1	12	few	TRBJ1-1	CASSLVGPEAFF	TGCGCCAGCAGCTTGGTTGGACCTGAAGCTTTCTTT
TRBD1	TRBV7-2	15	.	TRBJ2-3	CASSAQTGQADTQYF	TGTGCCAGCAGCGCCCAGACCGGACAGGCAGATACGCAGTATTTT
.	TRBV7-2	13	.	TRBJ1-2	CASSSQGPDGYTF	TGTGCCAGCAGCTCACAGGGTCCAGATGGCTACACCTTC
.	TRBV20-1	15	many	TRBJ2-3	CSARDRTASTDTQYF	TGCAGTGCTAGAGATCGGACAGCTAGCACAGATACGCAGTATTTT
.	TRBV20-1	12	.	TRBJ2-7	CSARETGYGQYF	TGCAGTGCTAGAGAGACCGGCTACGGGCAGTACTTC
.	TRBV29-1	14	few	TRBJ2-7	CSVEVPGAGHEQYF	TGCAGCGTTGAAGTACCAGGGGCGGGCCACGAGCAGTACTTC
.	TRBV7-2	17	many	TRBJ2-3	CASSLAPRATTTDTQYF	TGTGCCAGCAGCTTAGCGCCTAGAGCGACCACCACAGATACGCAGTATTTT
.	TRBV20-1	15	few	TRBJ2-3	CSATPWGGIGDTQYF	TGCAGTGCTACTCCCTGGGGGGGCATAGGAGATACGCAGTATTTT
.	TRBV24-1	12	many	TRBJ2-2	CATSDSPGELFF	TGTGCCACCAGTGATTCCCCCGGGGAGCTGTTTTTT
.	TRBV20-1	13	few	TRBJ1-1	CSARPGRDTEAFF	TGCAGTGCTAGGCCGGGAAGGGACACTGAAGCTTTCTTT
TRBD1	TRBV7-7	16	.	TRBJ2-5	CASSYLQGGRGETQYF	TGTGCCAGCAGCTACCTACAGGGGGGCCGGGGAGAGACCCAGTACTTC
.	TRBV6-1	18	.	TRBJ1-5	CASRAPTTLTHSNQPQHF	TGTGCCAGCAGGGCCCCGACTACCCTAACTCATAGCAATCAGCCCCAGCATTTT
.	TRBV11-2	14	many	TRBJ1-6	CASSFWDTNSPLHF	TGTGCCAGCAGCTTCTGGGACACCAATTCACCCCTCCACTTT
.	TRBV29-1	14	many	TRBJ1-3	CSVGGGNSGNTIYF	TGCAGCGTTGGGGGGGGTAACTCTGGAAACACCATATATTTT
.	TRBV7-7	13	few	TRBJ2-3	CASSLGWADTQYF	TGTGCCAGCAGCTTAGGCTGGGCGGATACGCAGTATTTT
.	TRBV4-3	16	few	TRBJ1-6	CASSQDREVYNSPLHF	TGCGCCAGCAGCCAAGACAGGGAGGTCTATAATTCACCCCTCCACTTT
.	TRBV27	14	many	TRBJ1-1	CASSSPRDTAKAFF	TGTGCCAGCAGTTCTCCACGGGACACGGCCAAAGCTTTCTTT